The entry below gives a single T cell receptor beta chain sequence along with its context. The antigen is not known. This specimen belongs to a study of T cell repertoires in aging, cancer and after chemotherapy. Study at large: Donor ages fell into six groups from 30 or younger up to 70 or older. Points from the study as a whole: In healthy donors, age-related TCR diversity loss mainly reflected lost richness.

Rearranged V-D-J TRB sequences were amplified with a mixed TRB-A/B primer pool. TCRdb reanalysed the multiplex PCR reads using MiXCR and keeps one entry per CDR3 protein. Among around 820 distinct CDR3 sequences listed, 20% to 25% were seen once. Peripheral blood genomic DNA, not sorted cells or RNA, was the template. CDR3 length: 16 residues. V gave up 7 bases and J gave up 2 bases; unmatched junction bases: 5. The germline V gene encodes CDR1 MNHEY and CDR2 SVGAGI. Sequencing was done on a sample of blood. The source is a human donor with a solid tumor. V usage is TRBV6-5 and J usage is TRBJ2-1; 13 bases map to TRBD2. The DNA of the CDR3 is TGTGCCAGCACCTTGACTAGCGGGAGGACCTACAATGAGCAGTTCTTC. Protein sequence: CASTLTSGRTYNEQFF.